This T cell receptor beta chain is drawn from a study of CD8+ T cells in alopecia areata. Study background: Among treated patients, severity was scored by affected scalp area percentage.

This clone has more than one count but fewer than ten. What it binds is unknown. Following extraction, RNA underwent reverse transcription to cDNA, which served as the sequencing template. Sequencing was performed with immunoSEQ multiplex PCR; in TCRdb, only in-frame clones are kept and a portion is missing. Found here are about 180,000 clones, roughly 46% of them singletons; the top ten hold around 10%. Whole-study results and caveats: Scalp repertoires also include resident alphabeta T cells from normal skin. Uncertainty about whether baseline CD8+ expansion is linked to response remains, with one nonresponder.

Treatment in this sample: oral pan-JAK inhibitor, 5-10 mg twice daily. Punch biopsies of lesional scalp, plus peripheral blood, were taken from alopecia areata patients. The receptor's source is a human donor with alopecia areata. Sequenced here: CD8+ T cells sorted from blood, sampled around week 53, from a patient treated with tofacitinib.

CDR3 sequence: CASSSLQGDSGYTF. DNA for the CDR3: TGTGCCAGCAGTTCCCTACAGGGGGATAGTGGCTACACCTTC. The V and J genes are TRBV27 and TRBJ1-2; TRBD1 matches at 8 bases. V was clipped by 4 bases and J by 7 bases; unmatched bases: 8. This CDR3 contains 14 residues. The germline CDR1 and CDR2 sequences are MNHEY and SMNVEV (reference sequence).